Here is one TCR beta chain with its context. TCRdb's table, derived via immunoSEQ multiplex PCR, lists solely in-frame clones and lacks some. The data show 12,000 or so clones, none appearing only once, with 20% to 30% held by the ten largest. The CDR3 has 17 amino acids. Germline CDR1 is SGHTA and CDR2 is FQGNSA. Trimming removed 1 base at V and 2 bases at J, with 17 bases between. This entry is derived from a study of T cells after posttransplantation cyclophosphamide. Busulfan-fludarabine conditioning, marrow transplant, and cyclophosphamide on days +3 and +4 were administered. The V gene is TRBV7-2, the J gene TRBJ1-2, with a weak D call TRBD1 (6 bases). Source: PBMCs, taken after allogeneic stem cell transplant with posttransplant cyclophosphamide. This receptor was identified in a female patient in her thirties or forties who received an allogeneic stem cell transplant from a related donor, was CMV-positive, and had acute GVHD only. Some T cells may trace back to the graft donor. Written as DNA, the CDR3 is TGTGCCAGCAGCTTAGGTACAGGGCCGCCACTAAACTATGGCTACACCTTC. Protein sequence: CASSLGTGPPLNYGYTF.